One and the same sample provided the 30 T cell receptor beta chains below, sequenced in a study of T-cell memory formation after mild COVID-19 (dated by TCRdb to the early 2020s). Receptor libraries were prepared by 5' RACE. TCRdb records Illumina NovaSeq 6000 as the sequencer. The public reads were run again by TCRdb, first through fastp at Q25 and then through MiXCR, and only productive beta chains were kept. A single entry per CDR3 protein holds the most common genes and DNA from its merged rows. The sample contains roughly 580,000 distinct CDR3 sequences, more than 15% of them found a single time. Clones ranked in the top ten supply about 11% of the sample. Input material: PBMCs or a T cell subset sorted from them (not recorded which). Every receptor here comes from an adult woman who had mild COVID-19 (a few samples of this study predate the infection). The sample titles of this study are shuffled in the database, so cell type and time point are left out; the donor was told from shared clones.

The V and J genes are TRBV7-9 and TRBJ2-5; perhaps TRBD2 as D (6 bases). This CDR3 comprises 13 residues. Per the germline V gene, CDR1 is SEHNR and CDR2 is FQNEAQ (reference sequence). The V gene lost 0 bases and the J gene lost 10 bases, with 12 bases spanning the gap. CDR3 protein: CASSLAEGYHQYF. CDR3 nucleotide sequence: TGTGCCAGCAGCTTAGCGGAGGGCTATCACCAGTACTTC.

The V gene is TRBV9, the J gene TRBJ2-3; D ambiguous. V gave up 2 bases and J gave up 4 bases, with 11 bases separating them. This CDR3 region has 14 residues. In germline, CDR1 is SGDLS, CDR2 YYNGEE. CDR3 residues: CASSVVPVADTQYF. CDR3 coding DNA: TGTGCCAGCAGCGTTGTCCCCGTCGCAGATACGCAGTATTTT.

This clonotype has just a few counts. This chain connects TRBV18 to TRBJ1-6; D unclear. This CDR3 region has 15 residues. Trimming shortened V by 1 base and J by 7 bases, and 11 bases separated the two germline ends. Germline CDR1 and CDR2: KGHSH and LQKENI. CDR3 protein: CASSPRGDTNSPLHF. CDR3 coding DNA: TGTGCCAGCTCACCACGAGGAGATACCAATTCACCCCTCCACTTT.

This clonotype was counted only a few times. V usage is TRBV5-1 and J usage is TRBJ2-7; 10 bases map to TRBD1. The CDR3 length is 16 residues. Germline V gene sequence: CDR1 SGHRS, CDR2 YFSETQ. V lost 0 bases and J lost 1; bases outside the gene matches: 4. The CDR3 region is CASSLEGQGRSYEQYF. The DNA for the CDR3 is TGCGCCAGCAGCTTGGAGGGACAGGGGAGGTCCTACGAGCAGTACTTC.

The chain carries TRBV7-2 and TRBJ2-3, with D unclear. V was pared by 1 base and J by 2 bases, with 7 bases between. The CDR3 spans 14 residues. CDR1 SGHTA and CDR2 FQGNSA come from the germline V gene. The CDR3 region has the DNA TGTGCCAGCAGCTTAGAACGGATCACAGATACGCAGTATTTT. Protein: CASSLERITDTQYF.

J is TRBJ2-1 and V is TRBV7-6; TRBD2 matches at 10 bases. CDR1 and CDR2 from the germline V gene are SGHVS and FNYEAQ. The CDR3 spans 22 residues. Trimming took 1 base from V and 0 from J; bases not matched to a gene: 18. CDR3 residues: CASSLVPTGTSVNIYSYNEQFF. CDR3 sequence (DNA): TGTGCCAGCAGCTTAGTGCCAACCGGGACTAGCGTCAATATATACTCCTACAATGAGCAGTTCTTC.

A single count supports this clonotype. The chain has TRBV30 and TRBJ2-2, with 7 bases aligning to TRBD1. The trim removed 3 bases at V and 1 base at J, leaving 2 bases unmatched. Germline CDR1 and CDR2: GTSNPN and SVGIG (reference sequence). The CDR3 consists of 14 residues. CDR3 protein: CAWRQGQNTGELFF. CDR3 DNA sequence: TGTGCCTGGAGACAGGGGCAGAACACCGGGGAGCTGTTTTTT.

The chain carries TRBV18 and TRBJ2-2; 14 bases fit TRBD2. The CDR3 runs 19 residues. The junction had 7 bases not matched to a gene; V was cut back by 3 bases and J by 1 base. CDR1 KGHSH and CDR2 LQKENI come from the germline V gene. The CDR3 loop reads CASSPRLAGGPRNTGELFF. The CDR3, as DNA: TGTGCCAGCTCACCTCGACTAGCGGGAGGGCCGAGGAACACCGGGGAGCTGTTTTTT.

V is TRBV2 and J is TRBJ2-7; D unresolved. There are 15 residues in the CDR3. Between the trimmed V and J ends, which lost 2 bases and 0 bases, there was a span of 11 bases. CDR1 and CDR2 from the germline V gene are SNHLY and FYNNEI. The CDR3 sequence: CASSERGRTSYEQYF. The CDR3 coding sequence is TGTGCCAGCAGTGAACGCGGACGGACCTCCTACGAGCAGTACTTC.

This clonotype was observed at least ten times. V usage is TRBV6-2 or TRBV6-3 and J usage is TRBJ2-7; no reliable D call. Trimming took off 0 bases at V and 1 base at J, with 4 bases between the two ends. The CDR3 contains 13 residues. Germline values: CDR1 MNHEY, CDR2 SVGEGT. Here the CDR3 reads CASSYSGSYEQYF. The CDR3 nucleotides are TGTGCCAGCAGTTACTCAGGGTCCTACGAGCAGTACTTC.

This clonotype came up a few times. The J gene is TRBJ2-3, the V gene TRBV25-1; the D is unclear. There are 14 residues in the CDR3. The V end lost 6 bases, the J end lost 0 bases, and 10 bases lay between the germline ends. From germline, CDR1 is MGHDK and CDR2 SYGVNS. The CDR3 DNA reads as TGTGCCAGCAGAAACCCCGGTAGCACAGATACGCAGTATTTT. Its translation: CASRNPGSTDTQYF.

This clonotype was counted only a few times. V gene TRBV12-3 or TRBV12-4 combines with J gene TRBJ1-1, with a possible D match to TRBD1 (6 bases). The CDR3 has 13 residues. Trimming took 6 bases from V and 9 from J, leaving 17 bases between them. In nucleotides, the CDR3 is TGTGCCAGCAGCCTGGCGGGGGGCAGGAAAGCTTTCTTT. This gives the protein CASSLAGGRKAFF.

The V call is TRBV24-1, the J call TRBJ1-6, with D possibly being TRBD1 (5 bases). V was pared by 3 bases and J by 5 bases, with 7 bases between. Germline-derived CDR1 and CDR2 are KGHDR and SFDVKD. The CDR3 runs to 14 residues. CDR3 in DNA: TGTGCCACCAGTGATCAGGGAAATAATTCACCCCTCCACTTT. Translating it yields CATSDQGNNSPLHF.

The CDR3 is CASSLAGFYTF. The CDR3 nucleotides are TGTGCCAGCAGCTTGGCGGGGTTCTACACCTTC. The chain joins TRBV5-6 to TRBJ1-2; no clear D. The CDR3 covers 11 residues. Germline V gives CDR1 SGHDT, CDR2 YYEEEE. V was trimmed by 0 bases and J by 10 bases, leaving 7 bases between them.

The CDR3 loop is CASSISRLNQPQHF. The CDR3 nucleotides are TGTGCCAGTAGTATCTCACGCCTGAATCAGCCCCAGCATTTT. This chain links TRBV19 with TRBJ1-5; unclear D gene. Germline V gene data show CDR1 as LNHDA and CDR2 as SQIVND (reference sequence). There are 14 residues in the CDR3. Trimming removed 3 bases at V and 4 bases at J, with 10 bases between.

Only a few counts were recorded for this clonotype. The rearrangement joins TRBV24-1 to TRBJ2-2; D perhaps matches TRBD2 (5 bases). The V end lost 4 bases, the J end lost 3 bases, and 14 bases lay between the germline ends. The CDR3 runs 16 residues. CDR1 is KGHDR, CDR2 SFDVKD, per germline. Here the CDR3 DNA reads TGTGCCACCAGTGACCCTACTAGGTTCGACACCGGGGAGCTGTTTTTT. Amino acid sequence: CATSDPTRFDTGELFF.

In its sample, this clonotype was seen a few times. This sequence joins TRBV7-2 and TRBJ2-7, with D maybe TRBD1 (6 bases). Germline CDR1 is SGHTA and CDR2 is FQGNSA. The V end lost 3 bases, the J end lost 7 bases, and 13 bases lay between the germline ends. CDR3 size: 13 residues. The CDR3 here is CASSFDRSLEQYF. CDR3 sequence (DNA): TGTGCCAGCAGCTTTGACAGGTCTCTGGAGCAGTACTTC.

The chain combines TRBV6-1 with TRBJ2-1; 13 bases fit TRBD2. CDR1 and CDR2 (germline): MNHNS, SASEGT. This CDR3 region has 17 residues. J lost 7 bases, V lost 6 bases, and 12 bases had no gene match. CDR3: CASSVQPGLAGKNEQFF. The CDR3 nucleotides are TGTGCCAGCAGCGTACAGCCGGGACTAGCGGGAAAAAATGAGCAGTTCTTC.

The chain recombines TRBV20-1 with TRBJ2-6, with D perhaps matching TRBD1 or TRBD2 (5 bases each). Trimming stripped 8 bases from V and 4 bases from J, with 21 bases between. The CDR3 contains 16 residues. Per the germline V gene, CDR1 is DFQATT and CDR2 is SNEGSKA (reference sequence). DNA of the CDR3: TGCAGTCCCCGACGGGGCTCCCCCTCGGGGGCCAACGTCCTGACTTTC. Its translation: CSPRRGSPSGANVLTF.

The sample holds many counts of this clonotype. The chain couples TRBV7-3 to TRBJ2-1; 15 nucleotides match TRBD2. This CDR3 has 20 amino acids. Germline assignment: CDR1 SGHTA and CDR2 FQGTGA. The ends lost 6 bases at V and 0 bases at J; junction bases unmatched: 12. Here the CDR3 reads CASSYTGTSGGSRSYNEQFF. The CDR3 DNA sequence: TGTGCCAGCAGTTATACCGGGACTAGCGGGGGGTCCCGCTCCTACAATGAGCAGTTCTTC.

This clonotype was counted only a few times. The genes are TRBV4-1 and TRBJ2-7, with D perhaps matching TRBD1 (6 bases). V lost 2 bases, J lost 1 base, and 18 bases lay in between. CDR1 is MGHRA, CDR2 YSYEKL, per germline. This CDR3 is built from 17 residues. As DNA, the CDR3 is TGCGCCAGCAGCCAACCCCCCGGGCAGGGGCCTTCCTACGAGCAGTACTTC. It translates to CASSQPPGQGPSYEQYF.

The chain uses TRBV4-2 and TRBJ2-3, with 7 bases lining up with TRBD2. The length of the CDR3 is 12 residues. Germline CDR1 is LGHNA and CDR2 is YNFKEQ. Unmatched junction bases numbered 2, after V lost 0 bases and J lost 11 bases. CDR3 nucleotide sequence: TGTGCCAGCAGCCAAGAGGGAGGGGAGCAGTATTTT. As protein: CASSQEGGEQYF.

This clonotype was picked up a small number of times. The chain couples TRBV12-3 or TRBV12-4 to TRBJ2-3; D is ambiguous. This CDR3 spans 14 amino acids. V was shortened by 5 bases and J by 2 bases, with 11 bases between the two germline ends. CDR3 region: CASSPNTNTDTQYF. In nucleotides, the CDR3 is TGTGCCAGCAGTCCCAACACGAACACAGATACGCAGTATTTT.

The chain recombines TRBV18 with TRBJ2-5, with D possibly matching TRBD2 (5 bases). V lost 3 bases and J 5 bases, leaving 10 bases between the germline ends. Germline CDR1 and CDR2: KGHSH and LQKENI. CDR3 length equals 13 residues. CDR3 in amino acids: CASSPPGKETQYF. DNA for the CDR3: TGTGCCAGCTCACCCCCCGGGAAGGAGACCCAGTACTTC.

This chain joins TRBV7-3 and TRBJ1-1, with 9 nucleotides matching TRBD1. Germline V CDR1 and CDR2: SGHTA, FQGTGA. CDR3 length equals 13 residues. V trimming: 5 bases; J trimming: 6 bases; junction bases outside the gene matches: 4. CDR3 bases: TGTGCCAGCAGCGAACAGGGGGCCGCTGAAGCTTTCTTT. Encoded protein: CASSEQGAAEAFF.

The table lists this clonotype with a few counts. The V and J genes are TRBV7-6 and TRBJ2-3, with 7 bases lining up with TRBD2. There are 17 residues in the CDR3. The germline gives CDR1 SGHVS, CDR2 FNYEAQ. Unmatched junction bases numbered 11, after V lost 5 bases and J lost 0 bases. CDR3 in amino acids: CASSPFPAGSSTDTQYF. The CDR3 nucleotides read TGTGCCAGCAGCCCCTTTCCAGCGGGGAGTAGCACAGATACGCAGTATTTT. The complete variable domain, with remaining parts taken from reference TRBV7-6 and TRBJ2-3, reads GAGVSQSPRYKVTKRGQDVALRCDPISGHVSLYWYRQALGQGPEFLTYFNYEAQQDKSGLPNDRFSAERPEGSISTLTIQRTEQRDSAMYRCASSPFPAGSSTDTQYFGPGTRLTVL.

This chain links TRBV9 with TRBJ2-4; D is possibly TRBD1 (6 bases). The CDR3 totals 17 residues. Germline CDR1 is SGDLS and CDR2 is YYNGEE. V lost 3 bases, J lost 0 bases, and 16 bases lay in between. The DNA for the CDR3 is TGTGCCAGCAGCGACAGGGATGGGGGAACAGCCAAAAACATTCAGTACTTC. Its protein product is CASSDRDGGTAKNIQYF.

In its sample, this clonotype was seen a few times. The CDR3 sequence is CASSYSDLQYF. The CDR3 nucleotides read TGTGCCAGCAGTTATTCGGACCTCCAGTATTTT. The V gene is TRBV6-5, the J gene TRBJ2-3, with D unclear. Germline CDR1 is MNHEY and CDR2 is SVGAGI. Trimming removed 3 bases from V and 12 bases from J, with 10 bases in between. CDR3 length: 11 residues.

This chain links TRBV29-1 with TRBJ2-7, with 8 bases aligning to TRBD1. Looked up from germline, CDR1 is SQVTM and CDR2 is ANQGSEA. The CDR3 is 12 amino acids. The V segment lost 7 bases and the J segment 3 bases; nucleotides outside the gene matches: 5. For the CDR3, the DNA is TGCAGCGCTAAAGACAGGGGCTACGAGCAGTACTTC. Translation: CSAKDRGYEQYF.

V gene TRBV7-8 combines with J gene TRBJ2-7, with D perhaps matching TRBD2 (5 bases). The CDR3 is made up of 15 amino acids. Germline V CDR1 and CDR2: SGHVS, FQNEAQ. V lost 5 bases and J 3 bases, leaving 17 bases between the germline ends. CDR3 sequence reads: CASSTRSMGSYEQYF. The CDR3 DNA reads as TGTGCCAGCAGCACCCGTTCTATGGGGAGCTACGAGCAGTACTTC. The whole variable domain, remainder taken from reference TRBV7-8 and TRBJ2-7, is GAGVSQSPRYKVAKRGQDVALRCDPISGHVSLFWYQQALGQGPEFLTYFQNEAQLDKSGLPSDRFFAERPEGSVSTLKIQRTQQEDSAVYLCASSTRSMGSYEQYFGPGTRLTVT.